Below, 2 T cell receptor beta chains from the same sample are listed, as sequenced in a study of cytomegalovirus exposure and HLA in healthy donors. Primers included in the PCR were 60 Vbeta and 13 Jbeta primers. Libraries were prepared by immunoSEQ multiplex PCR; TCRdb keeps only in-frame clonotypes and omits some of them. The sample has 150,000 to 200,000 clones; roughly 68% are singletons. The sequenced sample was PBMCs. All receptors derive from a man aged 25 to 45 in good health and CMV-seropositive.

The chain recombines TRBV10-1 with TRBJ2-5; 9 bases are shared with TRBD2. Trimming cost V 3 bases and J 11 bases; bases outside gene matches: 19. CDR3 length: 17 residues. CDR1 is WNHNN and CDR2 is SYGVQD in the germline V gene (reference sequence). This chain's CDR3 is CASSDQLILAGSEEQYF. The DNA for the CDR3 is TGCGCCAGCAGTGACCAGCTAATCCTAGCGGGGTCCGAGGAGCAGTACTTC.

This clone was detected only a few times. This chain uses TRBV9 with TRBJ2-1, with TRBD2 matching 15 bases. The CDR3 contains 18 residues. The V segment lost 4 bases and the J segment 5 bases; nucleotides outside the gene matches: 10. Per germline, CDR1 SGDLS and CDR2 YYNGEE. This CDR3 is CASSLRTSGRGLDNEQFF. The CDR3, as DNA: TGTGCCAGCAGCTTAAGGACTAGCGGGAGGGGGCTCGACAATGAGCAGTTCTTC.